This T cell receptor beta chain was recovered during a study of blood T cell repertoires in COVID-19. Background on the study: COVID-19 samples collected from the United States, Italy and Spain covered acute and convalescent phases. Nucleic acid was either cDNA or gDNA, and it came from T cells, B-cell-depleted T cells, or PBMCs.

Germline CDR1 and CDR2: MNHEY and SVGEGT. The CDR3 has 19 residues. Trimming left V 2 bases short and J 0 bases short, with 20 bases between. Source study methods: Amplified reference gene primers provided the basis for estimating nucleated cell counts. This table comes from immunoSEQ multiplex PCR, and its TCRdb copy is limited to in-frame clones, with some not included. V and J calls and clone size come straight from that table; D and trimming were deduced from the DNA. The data hold about 14,000 clones, with around 91% observed a single time. The V gene is TRBV6-2 or TRBV6-3, the J gene TRBJ2-1; TRBD1 is a possible D gene (5 bases). The TCR was taken from a human donor in a cohort sampled during active COVID-19. Sequencing was performed on peripheral blood. The DNA of the CDR3 is TGTGCCAGCAGTTACGGGGCTAGTTCTTCCCCTCTCTCCTACAATGAGCAGTTCTTC. This gives the protein CASSYGASSSPLSYNEQFF.